The next 25 T cell receptor beta chains were all read from a single sample in a study of T-cell memory formation after mild COVID-19 (dated by TCRdb to the early 2020s). The method behind the library was 5' RACE. Sequencing instrument: Illumina NovaSeq 6000. TCRdb redid the processing of the public reads, applying fastp at Q25 and MiXCR, and retained in-frame beta chains. Each CDR3 protein gets just one entry, which takes the most common genes and DNA from the rows behind it. The sample records 180,000 or so distinct CDR3 sequences, 16% of which are singletons. 2% to 2.5% of the sample is taken by the ten largest. The sequenced sample was PBMCs or a T cell subset sorted from them (not recorded which). The receptors were sampled from an adult woman who had mild COVID-19 (a few samples of this study predate the infection). The sample titles of this study are shuffled in the database, so cell type and time point are left out; the donor was told from shared clones.

This clonotype appeared a few times. The chain is built from TRBV23-1 and TRBJ2-7; no definite D call. TRBV23-1 is annotated as an ORF whose role is uncertain. CDR3 length equals 13 residues. Trimming pared 2 bases from V and 0 bases from J, leaving 5 bases between. CDR3 DNA: TGCGCCAGCAGTCAACAGATCTCCTACGAGCAGTACTTC. Amino acid sequence: CASSQQISYEQYF.

V gene TRBV19 combines with J gene TRBJ2-3; tentative D call: TRBD1 (5 bases). CDR3 size: 14 residues. Germline V gene sequence: CDR1 LNHDA, CDR2 SQIVND (reference sequence). Trimming stripped 6 bases from V and 0 bases from J, with 10 bases between. CDR3 sequence reads: CASRGLGSTDTQYF. The CDR3 DNA follows: TGTGCCAGTAGGGGGCTCGGGAGCACAGATACGCAGTATTTT.

This clonotype occurred a few times. V is TRBV5-6 and J is TRBJ2-1; TRBD1 is a possible D gene (5 bases). The ends were cut back, 0 bases at V and 6 bases at J, with 7 bases in the middle. CDR3 length equals 13 residues. Germline V CDR1 and CDR2: SGHDT, YYEEEE. In nucleotides, the CDR3 is TGTGCCAGCAGCTTGGCAGGGATCAATGAGCAGTTCTTC. As protein: CASSLAGINEQFF.

This clonotype was seen many times. In nucleotides, the CDR3 is TGTGCCAGCAGGGCTCGCGGGGGCACAGATACGCAGTATTTT. Translation gives CASRARGGTDTQYF. The genes are TRBV6-5 and TRBJ2-3; D may be TRBD2 (6 bases). With 6 bases removed from V and 1 base from J, the gap between germline ends came to 11 bases. In germline, CDR1 is MNHEY, CDR2 SVGAGI. This CDR3 region has 14 residues.

This sequence joins TRBV29-1 and TRBJ1-2, with a weak D call TRBD1 (6 bases). The V gene lost 6 bases and the J gene lost 0 bases, with 11 bases spanning the gap. Germline V lookup: CDR1 SQVTM, CDR2 ANQGSEA. The CDR3 totals 13 residues. CDR3 protein: CSVAGVSNYGYTF. The CDR3 DNA is TGCAGCGTCGCAGGGGTTTCTAACTATGGCTACACCTTC.

The chain has TRBV29-1 and TRBJ2-7, with D perhaps matching TRBD1 or TRBD2 (5 bases each). Trimming took off 7 bases at V and 3 bases at J, with 13 bases between the two ends. From germline, CDR1 is SQVTM and CDR2 ANQGSEA. The CDR3 has 12 residues. CDR3 loop: CSARDLRYEQYF. CDR3 DNA: TGCAGCGCACGGGACCTACGCTACGAGCAGTACTTC.

This sequence joins TRBV4-3 and TRBJ1-2, with 11 bases lining up with TRBD1. The CDR3 consists of 17 residues. The J segment lost 2 bases and the V segment lost 4 bases, leaving 9 bases of the junction unmatched. The germline V gene encodes CDR1 LGHNA and CDR2 YSLEER. CDR3 bases: TGCGCCAGCAGCCGAGTCGGACAGGGGGCGCAGAACTATGGCTACACCTTC. Its protein product is CASSRVGQGAQNYGYTF.

This clonotype has a count of ten or more. The V gene is TRBV12-3 or TRBV12-4, the J gene TRBJ1-4, with 9 bases identical to TRBD1. The ends lost 2 bases at V and 7 bases at J; junction bases unmatched: 2. The CDR3 loop spans 14 amino acids. CDR3 sequence reads: CASSLNRGREKLFF. The CDR3 DNA reads as TGTGCCAGCAGTTTAAACAGGGGGCGTGAAAAACTGTTTTTT.

V and J are TRBV12-1 and TRBJ2-3; TRBD2, the table's D call, was not compared with the DNA. TRBV12-1 corresponds to a pseudogene. The CDR3 is 17 amino acids. The CDR3 spells CASSSGTSGIPTDTQYF. CDR3 DNA sequence: TGTGCCAGCAGCTCGGGGACTAGCGGGATCCCCACAGATACGCAGTATTTT.

This chain joins TRBV7-2 and TRBJ2-1, with TRBD1 identical over 11 bases. V was pared by 1 base and J by 6 bases, with 2 bases of the junction left unmatched. The CDR3 is made up of 15 amino acids. CDR1 is SGHTA and CDR2 is FQGNSA in the germline V gene. Here the CDR3 reads CASSLGGTGGNEQFF. The CDR3 DNA reads TGTGCCAGCAGCTTAGGCGGGACAGGGGGCAATGAGCAGTTCTTC.

This chain joins TRBV9 and TRBJ2-2; a possible D gene is TRBD2 (5 bases). The V and J ends lost 0 bases and 2 bases respectively, with 8 bases between them. The CDR3 extends over 15 amino acids. The germline V gene has CDR1 SGDLS and CDR2 YYNGEE. This chain's CDR3 is CASSVAEGNTGELFF. The CDR3 coding sequence is TGTGCCAGCAGCGTAGCTGAGGGCAACACCGGGGAGCTGTTTTTT.

The chain joins TRBV11-3 to TRBJ2-7; D not resolved. Germline V gene sequence: CDR1 SGHNT, CDR2 YENEEA. This CDR3 is built from 13 residues. The V end lost 1 base, the J end lost 5 bases, and 9 bases lay between the germline ends. The DNA of the CDR3 is TGTGCCAGCAGCTTAGCCGCGGAGCACGAGCAGTACTTC. Its protein is CASSLAAEHEQYF. The variable domain in full, completed from reference TRBV11-3 and TRBJ2-7, reads EAGVVQSPRYKIIEKKQPVAFWCNPISGHNTLYWYLQNLGQGPELLIRYENEEAVDDSQLPKDRFSAERLKGVDSTLKIQPAELGDSAVYLCASSLAAEHEQYFGPGTRLTVT.

This clonotype was counted once. The chain combines TRBV3-1 with TRBJ1-6, with a tentative D call TRBD1 (5 bases). This CDR3 is 14 amino acids long. Trimming took off 5 bases at V and 7 bases at J, with 12 bases between the two ends. Germline V CDR1 and CDR2: LGHDT, YNNKEL (reference sequence). CDR3 amino acids: CASSAQGQNSPLHF. The DNA of the CDR3 is TGTGCCAGCAGCGCTCAGGGTCAGAATTCACCCCTCCACTTT.

This rearrangement joins TRBV7-8 to TRBJ2-2; D may be TRBD1 or TRBD2 (6 bases each). The CDR3 is 16 amino acids. The V end was cut by 6 bases, the J end by 5 bases, with 19 bases between. The germline gives CDR1 SGHVS, CDR2 FQNEAQ. The CDR3 spells CASRLGGPSWTGELFF. In nucleotides, the CDR3 is TGTGCCAGCAGGTTGGGGGGCCCTTCGTGGACCGGGGAGCTGTTTTTT. The complete variable domain, with remaining parts taken from reference TRBV7-8 and TRBJ2-2, reads GAGVSQSPRYKVAKRGQDVALRCDPISGHVSLFWYQQALGQGPEFLTYFQNEAQLDKSGLPSDRFFAERPEGSVSTLKIQRTQQEDSAVYLCASRLGGPSWTGELFFGEGSRLTVL.

The rearrangement links TRBV29-1 to TRBJ2-3; TRBD2 matches at 12 bases. J was trimmed by 1 base and V by 4 bases; bases with no gene match: 3. The germline CDR1 and CDR2 sequences are SQVTM and ANQGSEA. The CDR3 has 15 amino acids. For the CDR3, the DNA is TGCAGCGTTGCCCGGACTAGCGGGGGCACAGATACGCAGTATTTT. Protein product: CSVARTSGGTDTQYF.

Only a few counts were recorded for this clonotype. Here the CDR3 reads CASSLPAEETQYF. CDR3 sequence (DNA): TGTGCCAGCAGCTTGCCAGCGGAAGAGACCCAGTACTTC. The genes are TRBV5-5 and TRBJ2-5, with TRBD2 as a possible D gene (5 bases). Trimming took 1 base from V and 3 from J, leaving 7 bases between them. The CDR3 runs to 13 residues. Germline-derived CDR1 and CDR2 are SGHKS and YYEKEE (reference sequence).

Only a few counts were recorded for this clonotype. The genes are TRBV7-3 and TRBJ2-3; 13 bases are a match to TRBD2. Germline loops: CDR1 SGHTA, CDR2 FQGTGA. The junction had 0 bases not matched to a gene; V was cut back by 0 bases and J by 0 bases. This CDR3 spans 17 amino acids. In nucleotides, the CDR3 is TGTGCCAGCAGCTTAACGGGACTAGCGGGGAGCACAGATACGCAGTATTTT. Protein sequence: CASSLTGLAGSTDTQYF.

This clonotype appeared many times. The J gene is TRBJ2-1, the V gene TRBV2; D is perhaps TRBD1 (5 bases). Germline-derived CDR1 and CDR2 are SNHLY and FYNNEI. Trimming removed 3 bases from V and 2 bases from J, with 8 bases in between. This CDR3 contains 14 residues. The chain's CDR3 is CASSERTTYNEQFF. CDR3 in DNA: TGTGCCAGCAGTGAGAGGACAACCTACAATGAGCAGTTCTTC.

The rearrangement links TRBV29-1 to TRBJ2-7; TRBD2 aligns across 10 bases. V dropped 4 bases and J dropped 3; count of bases not matched to a gene: 9. The CDR3 is made up of 15 amino acids. Germline loops: CDR1 SQVTM, CDR2 ANQGSEA. In nucleotides, the CDR3 is TGCAGCGTTGCCTCGGGAGCGGGGGGGATCTACGAGCAGTACTTC. Residues: CSVASGAGGIYEQYF.

V is TRBV12-3 or TRBV12-4 and J is TRBJ1-3; no reliable D call. The length of the CDR3 is 10 residues. V was shortened by 6 bases and J by 7 bases, with 4 bases between the two germline ends. The CDR3: CASRANTIYF. The CDR3 nucleotides read TGTGCCAGCAGGGCCAACACCATATATTTT.

This clonotype was observed many times. The chain has TRBV3-1 and TRBJ2-3, with D possibly matching TRBD2 (5 bases). Germline CDR1 is LGHDT and CDR2 is YNNKEL (reference sequence). V was pared by 4 bases and J by 6 bases, with 8 bases between. The CDR3 runs 12 residues. The DNA of the CDR3 is TGTGCCAGCAGCCGAAGGGAGGATACGCAGTATTTT. Its translation: CASSRREDTQYF.

This clonotype has more than one count but fewer than ten. The V and J genes are TRBV12-3 or TRBV12-4 and TRBJ1-5, with unresolved D. V shed 3 bases and J shed 4 bases, with 13 bases lying between them. The CDR3 loop spans 15 amino acids. Here the CDR3 reads CASSLAAGPNQPQHF. Here the CDR3 DNA reads TGTGCCAGCAGTTTGGCGGCAGGACCAAATCAGCCCCAGCATTTT.

The table lists this clonotype with many counts. Written as DNA, the CDR3 is TGCGCCAGCAGCCTTACAGGGTCCTTACCAAACGGGGAGCTGTTTTTT. Translating gives CASSLTGSLPNGELFF. The V and J genes are TRBV5-1 and TRBJ2-2; a weak D match, TRBD1 (6 bases). CDR1 SGHRS and CDR2 YFSETQ come from the germline V gene. The CDR3 is made up of 16 amino acids. The V end lost 4 bases, the J end lost 7 bases, and 20 bases lay between the germline ends.

The rearrangement uses TRBV4-2 and TRBJ2-7, with TRBD1 matching 9 bases. The CDR3 totals 15 residues. J was trimmed by 3 bases and V by 0 bases; bases with no gene match: 3. CDR1 and CDR2 from the germline V gene are LGHNA and YNFKEQ. The CDR3 nucleotides read TGTGCCAGCAGCCAAGAGACAGGGGGTAACTACGAGCAGTACTTC. Encoded protein: CASSQETGGNYEQYF.

This clonotype was seen a few times. This chain uses TRBV20-1 with TRBJ1-1, with a possible D match to TRBD1 (6 bases). The CDR3 is made up of 14 amino acids. CDR1 and CDR2 (germline): DFQATT, SNEGSKA (reference sequence). The germline V and J ends were trimmed by 6 bases and 1 base, with 15 bases remaining between them. CDR3 nucleotides: TGCAGTGCCACTTGGTACAGGGAGAACACTGAAGCTTTCTTT. It is translated as CSATWYRENTEAFF.